The rows below give T cell receptor beta chains drawn from one sample of a study of shared clonotypes between healthy human individuals. The assay was immunoSEQ multiplex PCR, and TCRdb's table has in-frame clones only and misses some. The table includes approximately 1,500,000 clones, roughly 96% detected once. The material sequenced was naive CD4+ T cells sorted from blood. The receptors shown here come from a man aged 25-45 years in good health. Both conserved end residues are part of each CDR3. Each record gives: clone size, V gene, J gene, D gene, CDR3 protein, CDR3 DNA. A D gene is named only where the DNA matches it firmly. Clone size, where shown, is once, few, many, or a class for clones that have expanded.

size: -; V: TRBV28; J: TRBJ1-5; D: -; CDR3: CASRETGRQPQHF; DNA: TGTGCCAGCAGGGAAACAGGGCGACAGCCCCAGCATTTT
size: -; V: TRBV10-3; J: TRBJ2-6; D: -; CDR3: CAISEGGSGANVLTF; DNA: TGTGCCATCAGTGAAGGAGGCTCTGGGGCCAACGTCCTGACTTTC
size: -; V: TRBV30; J: TRBJ2-7; D: TRBD2; CDR3: CAWSGLAGGYYEQYF; DNA: TGTGCCTGGAGTGGACTAGCGGGGGGATACTACGAGCAGTACTTC
size: -; V: TRBV28; J: TRBJ1-3; D: -; CDR3: CASSRHPSGNTIYF; DNA: TGTGCCAGCAGCCGCCACCCCTCTGGAAACACCATATATTTT
size: -; V: TRBV15; J: TRBJ2-7; D: -; CDR3: CATSRAQGVSHEQYF; DNA: TGTGCCACCAGCAGAGCTCAGGGAGTCAGCCACGAGCAGTACTTC
size: -; V: TRBV7-9; J: TRBJ1-4; D: -; CDR3: CASSLTGEKLFF; DNA: TGTGCCAGCAGCTTAACAGGGGAAAAACTGTTTTTT
size: -; V: TRBV28; J: TRBJ1-1; D: -; CDR3: CASSYEQVGNTEAFF; DNA: TGTGCCAGCAGTTATGAACAGGTGGGGAACACTGAAGCTTTCTTT
size: -; V: TRBV4-1; J: TRBJ2-7; D: -; CDR3: CASSQGTWVTGEQYF; DNA: TGCGCCAGCAGCCAAGGAACATGGGTTACGGGTGAGCAGTACTTC
size: -; V: TRBV18; J: TRBJ1-1; D: -; CDR3: CASSRGLDTEAFF; DNA: TGTGCCAGCTCGAGGGGTTTGGACACTGAAGCTTTCTTT
size: -; V: TRBV6-5; J: TRBJ2-7; D: TRBD2; CDR3: CASSYGLAASSYEQYF; DNA: TGTGCCAGCAGTTATGGGCTAGCGGCGAGCTCCTACGAGCAGTACTTC
size: -; V: TRBV19; J: TRBJ2-1; D: TRBD2; CDR3: CASSLPLASSYNEQFF; DNA: TGTGCCAGTAGTCTACCACTAGCGAGCTCCTACAATGAGCAGTTCTTC
size: once; V: TRBV7-2; J: TRBJ2-3; D: -; CDR3: CASSQRPRTDTQYF; DNA: TGTGCCAGCAGCCAAAGACCCAGGACAGATACGCAGTATTTT
size: once; V: TRBV2; J: TRBJ1-2; D: TRBD1; CDR3: CASSGDSYGYTF; DNA: TGTGCCAGCAGCGGGGACAGCTATGGCTACACCTTC
size: -; V: TRBV28; J: TRBJ2-7; D: TRBD1; CDR3: CASRFPGQGYEQYF; DNA: TGTGCCAGCAGATTTCCGGGACAGGGCTACGAGCAGTACTTC
size: once; V: TRBV2; J: TRBJ2-7; D: TRBD2; CDR3: CASSGLAGGTYEQYF; DNA: TGTGCCAGCAGTGGTCTAGCGGGAGGTACCTACGAGCAGTACTTC
size: -; V: TRBV30; J: TRBJ1-3; D: -; CDR3: CAWSPPWGVAGNTIYF; DNA: TGTGCCTGGAGCCCCCCTTGGGGGGTAGCTGGAAACACCATATATTTT
size: -; V: TRBV5-4; J: TRBJ2-5; D: -; CDR3: CASSSYGSTKTQYF; DNA: TGTGCCAGCAGCTCATACGGGTCTACGAAGACCCAGTACTTC
size: -; V: TRBV11-3; J: TRBJ2-3; D: -; CDR3: CASSFSGTSTDTQYF; DNA: TGTGCCAGCAGCTTCTCTGGGACTAGCACAGATACGCAGTATTTT
size: few; V: TRBV29-1; J: TRBJ2-2; D: TRBD1; CDR3: CSVVGTDFTGELFF; DNA: TGCAGCGTTGTGGGGACAGACTTCACCGGGGAGCTGTTTTTT
size: -; V: TRBV6-5; J: TRBJ1-3; D: -; CDR3: CASSPFRGARNTIYF; DNA: TGTGCCAGCAGTCCTTTTAGGGGGGCGAGGAACACCATATATTTT
size: -; V: TRBV28; J: TRBJ1-4; D: -; CDR3: CASSWRRTNEKLFF; DNA: TGTGCCAGCAGTTGGCGGAGGACTAATGAAAAACTGTTTTTT
size: once; V: TRBV4-3; J: TRBJ2-3; D: TRBD1; CDR3: CASSQDWDSSTDTQYF; DNA: TGCGCCAGCAGCCAAGATTGGGACAGCAGCACAGATACGCAGTATTTT
size: -; V: TRBV19; J: TRBJ2-7; D: TRBD1; CDR3: CASGHRDRGHEQYF; DNA: TGTGCCAGTGGACACCGGGACAGGGGCCACGAGCAGTACTTC